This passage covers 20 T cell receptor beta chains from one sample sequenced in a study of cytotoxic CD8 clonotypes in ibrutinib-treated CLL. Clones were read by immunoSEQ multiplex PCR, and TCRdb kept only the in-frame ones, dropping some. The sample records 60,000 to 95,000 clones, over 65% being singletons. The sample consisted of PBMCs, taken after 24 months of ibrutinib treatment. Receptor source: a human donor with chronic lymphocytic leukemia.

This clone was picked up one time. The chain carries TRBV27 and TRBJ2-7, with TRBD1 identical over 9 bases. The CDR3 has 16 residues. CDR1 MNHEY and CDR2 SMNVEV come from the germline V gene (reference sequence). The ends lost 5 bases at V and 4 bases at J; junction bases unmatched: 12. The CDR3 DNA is TGTGCCAGCAGTAGGGACAGGGTTGTAGGGGGATACGAGCAGTACTTC. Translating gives CASSRDRVVGGYEQYF.

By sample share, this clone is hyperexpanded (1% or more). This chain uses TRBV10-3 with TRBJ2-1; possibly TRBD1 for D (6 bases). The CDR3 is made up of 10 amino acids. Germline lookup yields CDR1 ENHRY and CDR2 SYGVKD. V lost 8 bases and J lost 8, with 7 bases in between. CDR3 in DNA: TGTGCCATCGGGGGCGATGAGCAGTTCTTC. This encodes CAIGGDEQFF.

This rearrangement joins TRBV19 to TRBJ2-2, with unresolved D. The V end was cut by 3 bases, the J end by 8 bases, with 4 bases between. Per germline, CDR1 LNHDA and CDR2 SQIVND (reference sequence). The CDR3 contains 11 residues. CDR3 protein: CASSMWGELFF. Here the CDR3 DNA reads TGTGCCAGTAGTATGTGGGGGGAGCTGTTTTTT.

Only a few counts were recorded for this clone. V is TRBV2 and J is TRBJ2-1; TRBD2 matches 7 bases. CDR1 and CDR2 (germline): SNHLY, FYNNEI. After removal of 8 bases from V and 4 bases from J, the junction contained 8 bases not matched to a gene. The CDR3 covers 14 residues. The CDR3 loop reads CASADPSGYNEQFF. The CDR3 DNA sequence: TGTGCCAGCGCCGACCCTAGCGGTTACAATGAGCAGTTCTTC.

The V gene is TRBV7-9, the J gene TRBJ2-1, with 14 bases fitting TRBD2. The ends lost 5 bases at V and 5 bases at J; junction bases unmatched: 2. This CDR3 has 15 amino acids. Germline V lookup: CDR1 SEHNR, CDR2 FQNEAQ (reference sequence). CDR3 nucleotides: TGTGCCAGCAGCCCGGGACTAGCGGGAGACAATGAGCAGTTCTTC. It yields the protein CASSPGLAGDNEQFF.

The CDR3 spells CARTGPSYEQYF. CDR3 nucleotide sequence: TGTGCCAGGACAGGGCCGTCCTACGAGCAGTACTTC. This chain joins TRBV21-1 and TRBJ2-7; TRBD1 is taken as the D call from the table, unchecked against the DNA. TRBV21-1 is described as a pseudogene. There are 12 residues in the CDR3.

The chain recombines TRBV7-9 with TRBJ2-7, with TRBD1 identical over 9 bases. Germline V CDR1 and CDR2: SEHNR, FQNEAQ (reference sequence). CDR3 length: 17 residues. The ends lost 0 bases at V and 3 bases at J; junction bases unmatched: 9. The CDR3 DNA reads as TGTGCCAGCAGCTTAGCGTTGGGGGGACAGGGTGGCTACGAGCAGTACTTC. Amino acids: CASSLALGGQGGYEQYF.

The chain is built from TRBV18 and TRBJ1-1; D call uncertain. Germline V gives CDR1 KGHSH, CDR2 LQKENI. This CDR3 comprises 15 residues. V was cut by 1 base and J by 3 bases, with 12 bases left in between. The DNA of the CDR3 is TGTGCCAGCTCACCACTAGCGGCAATGTACACTGAAGCTTTCTTT. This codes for CASSPLAAMYTEAFF.

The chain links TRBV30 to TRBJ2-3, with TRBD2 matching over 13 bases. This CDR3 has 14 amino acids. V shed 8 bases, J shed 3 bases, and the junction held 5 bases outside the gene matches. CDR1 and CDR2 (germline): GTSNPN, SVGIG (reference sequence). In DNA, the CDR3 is TGTGCCGGTACTAGCGGGAGGGGTACAGATACGCAGTATTTT. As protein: CAGTSGRGTDTQYF.

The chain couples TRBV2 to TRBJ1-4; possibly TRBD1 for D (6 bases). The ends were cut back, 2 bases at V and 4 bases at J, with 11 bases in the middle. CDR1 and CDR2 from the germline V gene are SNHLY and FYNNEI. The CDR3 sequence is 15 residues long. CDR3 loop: CASSETAGVNEKLFF. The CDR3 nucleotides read TGTGCCAGCAGTGAAACGGCAGGGGTTAATGAAAAACTGTTTTTT.

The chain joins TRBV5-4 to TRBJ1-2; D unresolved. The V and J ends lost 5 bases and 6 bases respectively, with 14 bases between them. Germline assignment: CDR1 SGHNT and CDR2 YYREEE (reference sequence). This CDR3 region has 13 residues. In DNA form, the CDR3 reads TGTGCCAGCAGGGACTCCGGTGGAGATGGCTACACCTTC. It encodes CASRDSGGDGYTF.

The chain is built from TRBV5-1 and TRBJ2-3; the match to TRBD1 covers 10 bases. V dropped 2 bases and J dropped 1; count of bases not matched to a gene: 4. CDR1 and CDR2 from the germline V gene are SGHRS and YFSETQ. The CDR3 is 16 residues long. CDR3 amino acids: CASSFRGQGGTDTQYF. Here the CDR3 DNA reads TGCGCCAGCAGCTTTCGCGGACAGGGGGGCACAGATACGCAGTATTTT. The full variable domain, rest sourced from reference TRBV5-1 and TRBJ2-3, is KAGVTQTPRYLIKTRGQQVTLSCSPISGHRSVSWYQQTPGQGLQFLFEYFSETQRNKGNFPGRFSGRQFSNSRSEMNVSTLELGDSALYLCASSFRGQGGTDTQYFGPGTRLTVL.

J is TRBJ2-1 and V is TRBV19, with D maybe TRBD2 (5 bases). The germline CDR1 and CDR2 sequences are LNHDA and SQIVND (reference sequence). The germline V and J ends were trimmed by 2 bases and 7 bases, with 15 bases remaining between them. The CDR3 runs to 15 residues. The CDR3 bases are TGTGCCAGTAGTATAAGGGCGGAGGTCGGAAATGAGCAGTTCTTC. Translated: CASSIRAEVGNEQFF.

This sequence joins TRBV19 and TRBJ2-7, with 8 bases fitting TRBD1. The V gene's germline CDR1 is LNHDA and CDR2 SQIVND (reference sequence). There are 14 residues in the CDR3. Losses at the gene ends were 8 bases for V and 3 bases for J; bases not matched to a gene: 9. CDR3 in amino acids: CASAVTGGVYEQYF. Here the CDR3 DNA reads TGTGCCAGTGCTGTAACAGGGGGAGTCTACGAGCAGTACTTC.

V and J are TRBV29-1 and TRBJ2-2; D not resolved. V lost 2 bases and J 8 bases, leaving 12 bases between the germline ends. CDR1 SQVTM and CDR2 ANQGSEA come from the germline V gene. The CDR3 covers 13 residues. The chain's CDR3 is CSVETGISGELFF. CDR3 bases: TGCAGCGTTGAAACCGGTATCTCGGGGGAGCTGTTTTTT.

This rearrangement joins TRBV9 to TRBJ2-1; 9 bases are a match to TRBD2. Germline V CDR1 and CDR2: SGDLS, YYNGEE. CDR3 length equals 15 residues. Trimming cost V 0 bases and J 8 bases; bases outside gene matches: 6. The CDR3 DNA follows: TGTGCCAGCAGCGTAGACCTAGCGGGAAGCTATGAGCAGTTCTTC. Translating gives CASSVDLAGSYEQFF.

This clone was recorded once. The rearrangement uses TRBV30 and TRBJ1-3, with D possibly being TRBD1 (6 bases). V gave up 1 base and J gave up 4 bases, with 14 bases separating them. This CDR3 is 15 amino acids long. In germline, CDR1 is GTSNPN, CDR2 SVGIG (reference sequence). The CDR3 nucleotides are TGTGCCTGGAGTGAGGGGGGTCGAGGGGGAAACACCATATATTTT. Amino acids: CAWSEGGRGGNTIYF.

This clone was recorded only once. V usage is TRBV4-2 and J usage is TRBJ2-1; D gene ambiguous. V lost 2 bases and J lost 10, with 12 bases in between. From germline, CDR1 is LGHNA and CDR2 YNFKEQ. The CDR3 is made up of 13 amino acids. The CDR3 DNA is TGTGCCAGCAGCCAAAGTATGAGCGTCGAGCAGTTCTTC. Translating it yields CASSQSMSVEQFF.

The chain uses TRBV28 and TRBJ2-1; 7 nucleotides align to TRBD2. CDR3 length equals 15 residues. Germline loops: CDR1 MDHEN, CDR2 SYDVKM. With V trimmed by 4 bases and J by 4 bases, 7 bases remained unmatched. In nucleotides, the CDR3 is TGTGCCAGCAGTTCGTACCTAGCGGATTACAATGAGCAGTTCTTC. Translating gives CASSSYLADYNEQFF. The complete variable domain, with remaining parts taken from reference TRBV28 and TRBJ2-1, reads DVKVTQSSRYLVKRTGEKVFLECVQDMDHENMFWYRQDPGLGLRLIYFSYDVKMKEKGDIPEGYSVSREKKERFSLILESASTNQTSMYLCASSSYLADYNEQFFGPGTRLTVL.

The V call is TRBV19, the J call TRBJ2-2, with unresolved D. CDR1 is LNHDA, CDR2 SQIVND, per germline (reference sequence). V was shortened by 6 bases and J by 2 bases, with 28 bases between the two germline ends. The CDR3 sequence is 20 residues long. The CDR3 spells CASRRVLLQPSLINTGELFF. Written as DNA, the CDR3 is TGTGCCAGTAGGAGAGTCTTGCTTCAGCCCAGTCTGATCAACACCGGGGAGCTGTTTTTT.